The 5 T cell receptor beta chains below come from one sample, sequenced in a study of Graves' ophthalmopathy and Graves' hyperthyroidism. As the template, RNA transcripts were used to amplify TCR beta CDR3 regions. First-round RT-PCR employed HTBI primers, with a second-round multiplex PCR after it. One entry per CDR3 protein, called by TCRdb with MiXCR from the multiplex PCR reads. Of fewer than 400,000 distinct CDR3 sequences in the sample, 18% were seen once. The sequenced material came from peripheral blood. Every receptor here comes from a woman between 18 and 30 years old with Graves' ophthalmopathy.

This clonotype has at least ten counts. The genes are TRBV3-1 and TRBJ1-1, with D tentatively TRBD1 (5 bases). Between the trimmed V and J ends, which lost 4 bases and 1 base, there was a span of 10 bases. CDR3 length: 14 amino acids. Germline CDR1 and CDR2: LGHDT and YNNKEL (reference sequence). CDR3 DNA: TGTGCCAGCAGCCGCGTGGGGGAGAACACTGAAGCTTTCTTT. This sequence encodes CASSRVGENTEAFF. The full variable domain, completed using reference TRBV3-1 and TRBJ1-1, is DTAVSQTPKYLVTQMGNDKSIKCEQNLGHDTMYWYKQDSKKFLKIMFSYNNKELIINETVPNRFSPKSPDKAHLNLHINSLELGDSAVYFCASSRVGENTEAFFGQGTRLTVV.

This clonotype was seen many times. The V call is TRBV30, the J call TRBJ1-2; D gene unclear. CDR3 length: 11 residues. CDR1 GTSNPN and CDR2 SVGIG come from the germline V gene (reference sequence). The germline V and J ends were trimmed by 4 bases and 5 bases, with 8 bases remaining between them. The CDR3 nucleotides are TGTGCCTGGACGACCGGTTATGGCTACACCTTC. Translated: CAWTTGYGYTF.

This clonotype was seen repeatedly, ten times or more. The chain is built from TRBV27 and TRBJ1-3; maybe TRBD1 (5 bases). This CDR3 is built from 17 residues. Germline V gene data show CDR1 as MNHEY and CDR2 as SMNVEV (reference sequence). Trimming left V 0 bases short and J 0 bases short, with 12 bases between. The DNA of the CDR3 is TGTGCCAGCAGTTTATCGACGGGACCGAGCTCTGGAAACACCATATATTTT. Amino acids: CASSLSTGPSSGNTIYF.

This clonotype came up many times. The chain combines TRBV30 with TRBJ1-1; D gene unclear. The CDR3 sequence is 15 residues long. Deletions cut 0 bases from V and 0 bases from J, with 11 bases between. The V gene's germline CDR1 is GTSNPN and CDR2 SVGIG (reference sequence). The chain's CDR3 is CAWSVLGRMNTEAFF. The CDR3 DNA follows: TGTGCCTGGAGTGTATTGGGGAGAATGAACACTGAAGCTTTCTTT.

This clonotype was seen at least ten times. The rearrangement uses TRBV6-5 and TRBJ1-1, with no clear D. This CDR3 is built from 10 residues. The V end lost 2 bases, the J end lost 5 bases, and 0 bases lay between the germline ends. Germline V gene lookup returns CDR1 MNHEY and CDR2 SVGAGI. CDR3 sequence: CASSYTEAFF. CDR3 coding DNA: TGTGCCAGCAGTTACACTGAAGCTTTCTTT.